This T cell receptor beta chain was obtained from a study of cytomegalovirus exposure and HLA in healthy donors. Study-wide findings and caveats: Under in vitro conditions, a few CMV-associated chains were confirmed as specific for CMV antigens. Associated with cytomegalovirus, according to the listing, were around 160 TCR beta chains. Reportedly, cytomegalovirus status was diagnosed with high sensitivity and specificity. Analyzed later, association rates of TCRs varied across HLA loci, with DRB1 most and HLA-C fewest.

The CDR3 consists of 13 residues. Germline V gives CDR1 SGHTA, CDR2 FQGNSA. Between the trimmed V and J ends, which lost 5 bases and 6 bases, there was a span of 13 bases. PCR used 60 Vbeta primers and 13 Jbeta primers. Libraries were prepared by immunoSEQ multiplex PCR; TCRdb keeps only in-frame clonotypes and omits some of them. The data hold tens of thousands of clones, with roughly 78% observed a single time. With respect to this clone: Its specificity is not known.

This receptor was obtained from a man aged 35 to 55 in good health and CMV-seronegative. The sample comprised PBMCs. The chain has TRBV7-2 and TRBJ1-1; TRBD1 is a possible D gene (5 bases). The CDR3 region is CASSTSGSPEAFF. As DNA, the CDR3 is TGTGCCAGCAGCACCTCAGGGTCCCCTGAAGCTTTCTTT.